Following are 32 T cell receptor beta chains from one sample sequenced in a study of T cells in Graves' hyperthyroidism and ophthalmopathy. TCR beta CDR3 regions were amplified from RNA transcripts. During a first-round RT-PCR of the TCR CDR3, the HTBI primer set was used. TCRdb independently ran MiXCR on the multiplex PCR reads; one entry per CDR3 protein. The sample gives 750,000 to 900,000 distinct CDR3 sequences, roughly 37% of which show up once; 7.5% to 9.5% is in the top ten. Sequenced material: blood. These receptor sequences come from a young man with Graves' hyperthyroidism.

This clonotype was counted a few times. This rearrangement joins TRBV5-4 to TRBJ2-7; 10 bases align to TRBD1. The V gene end was trimmed by 2 bases and the J gene end by 4 bases; junction bases not matched to a gene: 6. There are 15 residues in the CDR3. Per the germline V gene, CDR1 is SGHNT and CDR2 is YYREEE (reference sequence). The DNA for the CDR3 is TGTGCCAGCAGCTTTCCCGGACAGGGGGAGTACGAGCAGTACTTC. The encoded protein is CASSFPGQGEYEQYF.

The chain recombines TRBV7-6 with TRBJ1-6, with D possibly TRBD1 on 6 matching bases. V lost 5 bases to trimming and J lost 8 bases, with 16 bases between them. The CDR3 spans 15 residues. Germline CDR1 and CDR2: SGHVS and FNYEAQ. This CDR3 is CASSPDRTVDSPLHF. CDR3 nucleotide sequence: TGTGCCAGCAGCCCAGATAGGACAGTTGATTCACCCCTCCACTTT.

Of note for this clonotype: A read error may account for a junction end that differs from germline. The chain combines TRBV11-2 with TRBJ1-6; D might be TRBD1 (6 bases). The CDR3 length is 16 residues. From germline, CDR1 is SGHAT and CDR2 FQNNGV. The CDR3 bases are TGCGCCAGCAGCCAAGTCCCGGGACACGGCGGGTCACCCCTCCACTTT. Its translation: CASSQVPGHGGSPLHF.

This clonotype was detected many times. The chain is built from TRBV20-1 and TRBJ2-5; D not resolved. The CDR3 sequence is 11 residues long. From germline, CDR1 is DFQATT and CDR2 SNEGSKA (reference sequence). V was clipped by 3 bases and J by 3 bases, with 5 bases between them. This chain's CDR3 is CSASREETQYF. CDR3 sequence (DNA): TGCAGTGCTAGTAGGGAAGAGACCCAGTACTTC.

This clonotype has ten or more counts. The rearrangement joins TRBV6-4 to TRBJ1-5, with D perhaps matching TRBD1 (5 bases). Per the germline V gene, CDR1 is MRHNA and CDR2 is SNTAGT. The ends were cut back, 6 bases at V and 4 bases at J, with 10 bases in the middle. The CDR3 spans 13 residues. The CDR3 here is CASSREVNQPQHF. In nucleotides, the CDR3 is TGTGCCAGCAGCAGGGAAGTGAATCAGCCCCAGCATTTT.

The chain couples TRBV4-1 to TRBJ1-4; D not certain. Germline lookup yields CDR1 MGHRA and CDR2 YSYEKL. Trimming cost V 1 base and J 7 bases, with 7 bases left between them. This CDR3 comprises 13 residues. CDR3 region: CASSQVMTEKLFF. In nucleotides, the CDR3 is TGCGCCAGCAGCCAAGTAATGACTGAAAAACTGTTTTTT.

The table lists this clonotype with many counts. V gene TRBV7-3 combines with J gene TRBJ2-2; D is perhaps TRBD1 or TRBD2 (7 bases each). The germline V and J ends were trimmed by 0 bases and 5 bases, with 10 bases remaining between them. The V gene's germline CDR1 is SGHTA and CDR2 FQGTGA. The CDR3 consists of 15 residues. This chain's CDR3 is CASSLTAGQTGELFF. CDR3 DNA: TGTGCCAGCAGCTTAACAGCGGGACAGACCGGGGAGCTGTTTTTT.

The V and J genes are TRBV29-1 and TRBJ2-5; D gene ambiguous. V was pared by 0 bases and J by 5 bases, with 7 bases between. The CDR3 has 12 amino acids. The germline gives CDR1 SQVTM, CDR2 ANQGSEA. CDR3 protein: CSVEEVRETQYF. Here the CDR3 DNA reads TGCAGCGTTGAAGAGGTTAGGGAGACCCAGTACTTC.

The V and J genes are TRBV7-3 and TRBJ1-1; no clear D gene. V was pared by 2 bases and J by 9 bases, with 13 bases between. The CDR3 is made up of 13 amino acids. Germline lookup yields CDR1 SGHTA and CDR2 FQGTGA. The chain's CDR3 is CASSLDRTTQAFF. As DNA, the CDR3 is TGTGCCAGCAGCTTAGACCGGACTACTCAAGCTTTCTTT.

In this sample, this clonotype turned up a few times. V and J are TRBV11-2 and TRBJ2-7; D assignment may be TRBD1 or TRBD2 (5 bases each). There are 13 residues in the CDR3. Deletions cut 6 bases from V and 5 bases from J, with 14 bases between. Germline lookup yields CDR1 SGHAT and CDR2 FQNNGV. CDR3 loop: CASSYRDGHEQYF. The CDR3 nucleotides are TGTGCCAGCAGTTACCGGGACGGCCACGAGCAGTACTTC.

In nucleotides, the CDR3 is TGTGCCACCAGCCTCGTGGAGGGAAACCAGTACTTC. Its protein product is CATSLVEGNQYF. V gene TRBV15 combines with J gene TRBJ2-5, with a weak D call TRBD2 (6 bases). This CDR3 has 12 residues. The germline V gene encodes CDR1 LNHNV and CDR2 YYDKDF (reference sequence). Trimming pared 5 bases from V and 10 bases from J, leaving 14 bases between.

The V gene is TRBV9, the J gene TRBJ1-5; 7 nucleotides match TRBD1. The CDR3 spans 15 residues. The germline V gene has CDR1 SGDLS and CDR2 YYNGEE. V trimming: 3 bases; J trimming: 0 bases; junction bases outside the gene matches: 3. CDR3 sequence: CASSAGTDSNQPQHF. The CDR3 nucleotides are TGTGCCAGCAGCGCCGGGACAGATAGCAATCAGCCCCAGCATTTT. Together with reference TRBV9 and TRBJ1-5, the CDR3 gives the full variable domain: DSGVTQTPKHLITATGQRVTLRCSPRSGDLSVYWYQQSLDQGLQFLIQYYNGEERAKGNILERFSAQQFPDLHSELNLSSLELGDSALYFCASSAGTDSNQPQHFGDGTRLSIL.

This clonotype occurred a few times. This rearrangement joins TRBV5-4 to TRBJ2-5; TRBD1 aligns across 8 bases. Germline-derived CDR1 and CDR2 are SGHNT and YYREEE (reference sequence). Germline trimming cut 0 bases from V and 5 bases from J; bases unmatched to any gene: 6. There are 15 residues in the CDR3. The CDR3 DNA follows: TGTGCCAGCAGCTTGGCCCAGGGGGCAGGGGAGACCCAGTACTTC. Amino acid sequence: CASSLAQGAGETQYF.

J is TRBJ2-7 and V is TRBV10-3, with 8 nucleotides matching TRBD2. Germline trimming cut 10 bases from V and 0 bases from J; bases unmatched to any gene: 5. From germline, CDR1 is ENHRY and CDR2 SYGVKD. CDR3 length equals 13 residues. CDR3 amino acids: CATREGPSYEQYF. For the CDR3, the DNA is TGTGCCACCCGGGAGGGCCCCTCCTACGAGCAGTACTTC.

Many counts were recorded for this clonotype. V and J are TRBV7-3 and TRBJ1-1, with TRBD1 matching 8 bases. V lost 4 bases to trimming and J lost 4 bases; unmatched junction nucleotides: 5. Germline lookup yields CDR1 SGHTA and CDR2 FQGTGA. CDR3 length: 14 amino acids. The CDR3 sequence is CASSSRTGFTEAFF. The CDR3 region has the DNA TGTGCCAGCAGCTCGCGGACAGGGTTCACTGAAGCTTTCTTT.

This clonotype was observed at least ten times. The V and J genes are TRBV2 and TRBJ1-5; the D is unclear. Looked up from germline, CDR1 is SNHLY and CDR2 is FYNNEI. V was clipped by 3 bases and J by 0 bases, with 9 bases between them. There are 15 residues in the CDR3. In DNA, the CDR3 is TGTGCCAGCAGTGAGGCAAGGTATAGCAATCAGCCCCAGCATTTT. Its protein is CASSEARYSNQPQHF.

In this sample, this clonotype turned up many times. The gene calls are TRBV7-3 and TRBJ1-1; no reliable D call. The CDR3 has 13 amino acids. V gave up 4 bases and J gave up 0 bases, with 6 bases separating them. Germline lookup yields CDR1 SGHTA and CDR2 FQGTGA. CDR3 residues: CASSSTLNTEAFF. DNA for the CDR3: TGTGCCAGCAGCTCGACATTGAACACTGAAGCTTTCTTT.

This clonotype came up many times. The chain employs TRBV9 and TRBJ2-6; weak D call: TRBD1 (6 bases). Trimming took off 1 base at V and 4 bases at J, with 15 bases between the two ends. The CDR3 is made up of 17 amino acids. Germline V CDR1 and CDR2: SGDLS, YYNGEE. This chain's CDR3 is CASSVMGAVGGANVLTF. The DNA for the CDR3 is TGTGCCAGCAGCGTAATGGGGGCTGTGGGAGGGGCCAACGTCCTGACTTTC. Full variable domain (rest looked up from reference TRBV9 and TRBJ2-6): DSGVTQTPKHLITATGQRVTLRCSPRSGDLSVYWYQQSLDQGLQFLIQYYNGEERAKGNILERFSAQQFPDLHSELNLSSLELGDSALYFCASSVMGAVGGANVLTFGAGSRLTVL.

The rearrangement uses TRBV12-3 or TRBV12-4 and TRBJ2-7; no clear D. This CDR3 is 15 amino acids long. The ends were cut back, 3 bases at V and 4 bases at J, with 16 bases in the middle. CDR3: CASSFMGRLLYEQYF. CDR3 DNA sequence: TGTGCCAGCAGTTTCATGGGCCGGTTATTATACGAGCAGTACTTC.

DNA for the CDR3: TGTGCCAGCAGAATGACAGGGGCCCCCGGAGAAGGCTACACCTTC. Translated, it gives CASRMTGAPGEGYTF. The chain joins TRBV7-3 to TRBJ1-2; TRBD1 matches 8 bases. J gave up 8 bases and V 6 bases, and 14 bases lay outside the gene matches. The germline CDR1 and CDR2 sequences are SGHTA and FQGTGA. CDR3 length equals 15 residues.

The gene calls are TRBV7-9 and TRBJ1-2, with unresolved D. The CDR3 is 12 residues long. V lost 5 bases and J 1 base, leaving 5 bases between the germline ends. In germline, CDR1 is SEHNR, CDR2 FQNEAQ (reference sequence). In DNA, the CDR3 is TGTGCCAGCAGCAACAGTAACTATGGCTACACCTTC. It is translated as CASSNSNYGYTF. The whole variable domain, remainder taken from reference TRBV7-9 and TRBJ1-2, is DTGVSQNPRHKITKRGQNVTFRCDPISEHNRLYWYRQTLGQGPEFLTYFQNEAQLEKSRLLSDRFSAERPKGSFSTLEIQRTEQGDSAMYLCASSNSNYGYTFGSGTRLTVV.

The chain has TRBV6-5 and TRBJ2-7, with D perhaps TRBD1 (6 bases). CDR3 length equals 14 residues. Between the trimmed V and J ends, which lost 4 bases and 3 bases, there was a span of 13 bases. Germline V gene lookup returns CDR1 MNHEY and CDR2 SVGAGI. The CDR3 spells CASSSMLGGYEQYF. For the CDR3, the DNA is TGTGCCAGCAGTTCCATGCTAGGGGGCTACGAGCAGTACTTC.

V and J are TRBV4-3 and TRBJ2-7; weak D call: TRBD2 (6 bases). The CDR3 loop spans 18 amino acids. Trimming removed 0 bases from V and 0 bases from J, with 18 bases in between. Germline V lookup: CDR1 LGHNA, CDR2 YSLEER. The CDR3 coding sequence is TGCGCCAGCAGCCAAGATCGGATAGCGGAGTGGGACTCCTACGAGCAGTACTTC. Its protein is CASSQDRIAEWDSYEQYF.

The chain links TRBV20-1 to TRBJ2-3; 9 bases are a match to TRBD1. Germline CDR1 reads DFQATT; CDR2 reads SNEGSKA (reference sequence). Trimming cost V 8 bases and J 0 bases; bases outside gene matches: 3. The CDR3 extends over 13 amino acids. CDR3 in amino acids: CSPQGASTDTQYF. The CDR3 DNA reads TGCAGTCCACAGGGGGCTAGCACAGATACGCAGTATTTT.

V is TRBV7-2 and J is TRBJ1-1; D gene uncertain. V was trimmed by 6 bases and J by 2 bases, leaving 19 bases between them. Per germline, CDR1 SGHTA and CDR2 FQGNSA. The CDR3 extends over 16 amino acids. This CDR3 is CASSLRKGTINTEAFF. In DNA form, the CDR3 reads TGTGCCAGCAGTTTAAGGAAGGGTACCATTAACACTGAAGCTTTCTTT.

This clonotype has more than one count but fewer than ten. This chain connects TRBV12-3 or TRBV12-4 to TRBJ1-5, with D hard to call. V was shortened by 5 bases and J by 6 bases, with 8 bases between the two germline ends. The CDR3 is 12 amino acids. This chain's CDR3 is CASSPRPQPQHF. As DNA, the CDR3 is TGTGCCAGCAGTCCCCGGCCTCAGCCCCAGCATTTT.

The table lists this clonotype with many counts. V and J are TRBV19 and TRBJ1-1, with TRBD1 matching over 7 bases. Trimming removed 7 bases from V and 3 bases from J; junction bases left unmatched: 14. CDR3 length: 16 amino acids. Germline V lookup: CDR1 LNHDA, CDR2 SQIVND (reference sequence). This chain's CDR3 is CASMVDRLGSDTEAFF. As DNA, the CDR3 is TGTGCCAGTATGGTGGACAGGCTCGGTTCGGACACTGAAGCTTTCTTT.

Details on this clonotype: One end of the junction fails to match germline, which may point to a read error. This chain connects TRBV6-5 to TRBJ1-5; D is uncertain. The germline V gene has CDR1 MNHEY and CDR2 SVGAGI. The CDR3 sequence is 14 residues long. The CDR3 nucleotides are TGTGCCATCAGTTACGGTGATAGCAATCAGCCCCAGCATTTT. Translated: CAISYGDSNQPQHF.

In this sample, this clonotype turned up a few times. V and J are TRBV2 and TRBJ1-1, with a tentative D call TRBD1 (6 bases). Germline V CDR1 and CDR2: SNHLY, FYNNEI. The ends were cut back, 5 bases at V and 5 bases at J, with 18 bases in the middle. CDR3 length equals 15 residues. The CDR3 coding sequence is TGTGCCAGCAGTCCGACCGGGGGGCGCGGGACTGAAGCTTTCTTT. It translates to CASSPTGGRGTEAFF.

The chain combines TRBV11-1 with TRBJ2-7; 7 nucleotides line up with TRBD2. Trimming at V came to 11 bases and at J to 4 bases, leaving 11 bases not matched to a gene. Germline CDR1 SGHAT, CDR2 FQDESV (reference sequence). This CDR3 has 13 residues. CDR3 amino acids: CAWSGTPVYEQYF. For the CDR3, the DNA is TGTGCCTGGAGCGGGACCCCGGTGTACGAGCAGTACTTC.

The chain links TRBV12-3 or TRBV12-4 to TRBJ1-5; no clear D gene. V lost 5 bases to trimming and J lost 7 bases, with 9 bases between them. The CDR3 consists of 12 residues. The CDR3 loop is CASSESQQPQHF. CDR3 sequence (DNA): TGTGCCAGCAGTGAATCTCAGCAGCCCCAGCATTTT.

This clonotype was observed at least ten times. A read error may produce the germline difference seen at one junction end. The gene calls are TRBV7-9 and TRBJ2-5; D is ambiguous. CDR1 and CDR2 (germline): SEHNR, FQNEAQ (reference sequence). This CDR3 contains 15 residues. The CDR3 reads CASSLGLRDQETQYF. CDR3 sequence (DNA): TGCGCCAGCAGCCTGGGCCTAAGGGACCAAGAGACCCAGTACTTC.